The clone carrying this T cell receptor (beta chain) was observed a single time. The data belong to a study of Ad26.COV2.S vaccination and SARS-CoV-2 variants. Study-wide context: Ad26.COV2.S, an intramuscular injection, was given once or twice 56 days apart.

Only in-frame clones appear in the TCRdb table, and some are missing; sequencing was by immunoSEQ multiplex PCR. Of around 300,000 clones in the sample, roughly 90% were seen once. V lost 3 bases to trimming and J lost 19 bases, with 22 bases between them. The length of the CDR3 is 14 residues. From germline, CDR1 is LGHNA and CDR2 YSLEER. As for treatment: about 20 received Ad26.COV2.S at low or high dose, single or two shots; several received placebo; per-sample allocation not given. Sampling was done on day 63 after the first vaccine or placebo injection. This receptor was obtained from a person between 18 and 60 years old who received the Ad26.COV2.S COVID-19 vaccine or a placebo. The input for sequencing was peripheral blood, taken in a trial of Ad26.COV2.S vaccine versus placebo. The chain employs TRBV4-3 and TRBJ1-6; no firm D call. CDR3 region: CASSHERAAFGVHF. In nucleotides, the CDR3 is TGCGCCAGCAGCCACGAAAGGGCGGCCTTTGGAGTACACTTT.